The TCR beta chain described here comes from a study of Graves' ophthalmopathy and Graves' hyperthyroidism. Study-level background: Before any treatment was given, at initial diagnosis, peripheral blood was collected. Broader study findings: The model flagged ophthalmopathy progression at 65% to 71% sensitivity and 72% to 75% specificity. Classification of ophthalmopathy versus stable hyperthyroidism by a 13-signature model yielded around 90% sensitivity and 70% to 83% specificity.

The CDR3 covers 15 residues. Trimming cost V 0 bases and J 5 bases, with 13 bases left between them. The table lists this clonotype with many counts. Its antigen is unidentified. RNA transcripts were the template, and TCR beta CDR3 regions were amplified from them. The library came from an HTBI-primed first-round RT-PCR and a second-round multiplex PCR. Using its own MiXCR run on the multiplex PCR reads, TCRdb lists one record per CDR3 protein. There are about 620,000 distinct CDR3 sequences in the sample; 22% occur only once, and 7.1% lies in the top ten. Sequencing was carried out using peripheral blood. The sequence was obtained from a woman aged 18-35 years with stable Graves' hyperthyroidism. Some clones in this sample may be carry-over from other donors' samples. The genes are TRBV12-3 or TRBV12-4 and TRBJ2-5; D unclear. This CDR3 reads CASSLALGVVETQYF. CDR3 nucleotide sequence: TGTGCCAGCAGTTTAGCGCTAGGAGTTGTGGAGACCCAGTACTTC.